This entry is about one T cell receptor (beta chain). This entry comes from a study of cytomegalovirus exposure and HLA in healthy donors. CDR1 SGHTA and CDR2 FQGNSA come from the germline V gene. The CDR3 is 14 residues long. V was cut by 5 bases and J by 0 bases, with 9 bases left in between. This PCR relied on a set of 60 Vbeta primers and 13 Jbeta primers. The method was immunoSEQ multiplex PCR; TCRdb's version includes in-frame clones alone and lacks a portion of them. The table includes roughly 150,000 clones, around three quarters detected once. This TCR was recovered from a middle-aged man in good health and CMV-seronegative. The V call is TRBV7-2, the J call TRBJ2-3, with TRBD1 as a possible D gene (5 bases). The sample consisted of PBMCs. CDR3 in amino acids: CASSLRQSTDTQYF. The DNA of the CDR3 is TGTGCCAGCAGCCTCCGACAGAGCACAGATACGCAGTATTTT.